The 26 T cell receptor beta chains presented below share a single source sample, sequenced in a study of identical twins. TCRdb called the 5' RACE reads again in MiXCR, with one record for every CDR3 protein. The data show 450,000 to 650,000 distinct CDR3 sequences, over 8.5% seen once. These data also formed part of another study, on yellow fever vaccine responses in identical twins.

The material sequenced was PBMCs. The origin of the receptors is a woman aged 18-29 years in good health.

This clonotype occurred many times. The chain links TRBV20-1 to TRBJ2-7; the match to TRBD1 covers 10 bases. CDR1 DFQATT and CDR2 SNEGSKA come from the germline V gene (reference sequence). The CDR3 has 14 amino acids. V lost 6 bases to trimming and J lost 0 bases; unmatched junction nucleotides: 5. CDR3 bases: TGCAGTGCGACGACAGGGGGCAACTCCTACGAGCAGTACTTC. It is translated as CSATTGGNSYEQYF.

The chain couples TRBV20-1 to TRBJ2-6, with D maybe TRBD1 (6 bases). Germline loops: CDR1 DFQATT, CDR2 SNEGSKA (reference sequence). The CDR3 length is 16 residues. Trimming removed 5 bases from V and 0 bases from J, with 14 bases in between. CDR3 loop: CSAPQGQPSGANVLTF. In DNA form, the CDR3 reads TGCAGTGCTCCCCAAGGACAGCCCTCTGGGGCCAACGTCCTGACTTTC.

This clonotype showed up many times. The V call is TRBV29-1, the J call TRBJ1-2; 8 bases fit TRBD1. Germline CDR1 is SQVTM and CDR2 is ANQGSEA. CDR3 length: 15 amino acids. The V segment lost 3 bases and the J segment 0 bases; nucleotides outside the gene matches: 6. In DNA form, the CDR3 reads TGCAGCGTTGATTTCGGACAGGGAGCTAACTATGGCTACACCTTC. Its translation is CSVDFGQGANYGYTF.

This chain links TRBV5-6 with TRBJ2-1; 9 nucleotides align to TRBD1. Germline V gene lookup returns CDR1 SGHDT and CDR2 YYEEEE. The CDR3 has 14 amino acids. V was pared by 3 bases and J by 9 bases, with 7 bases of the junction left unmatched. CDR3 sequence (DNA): TGTGCCAGCAGCTCAAACAGGGGGCATGGTGAGCAGTTCTTC. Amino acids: CASSSNRGHGEQFF.

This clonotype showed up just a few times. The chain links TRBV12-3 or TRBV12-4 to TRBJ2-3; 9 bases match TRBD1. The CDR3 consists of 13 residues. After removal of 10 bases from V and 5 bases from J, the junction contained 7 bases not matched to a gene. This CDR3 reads CAIWGQGEDTQYF. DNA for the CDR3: TGTGCCATCTGGGGACAGGGAGAAGATACGCAGTATTTT.

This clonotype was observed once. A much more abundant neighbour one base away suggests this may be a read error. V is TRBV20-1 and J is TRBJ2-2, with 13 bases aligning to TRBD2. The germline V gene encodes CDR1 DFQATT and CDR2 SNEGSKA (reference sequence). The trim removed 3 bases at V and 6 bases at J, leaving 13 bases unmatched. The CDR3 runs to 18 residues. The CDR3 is CSARDLRTSGSIAGELFF. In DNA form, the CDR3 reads TGCAGTGCTAGGGATTTGAGGACTAGCGGGAGTATTGCCGGGGAGCTGTTTTTT.

CDR3 amino acids: CASSVTGTALTDTQYF. The CDR3 nucleotides read TGTGCCAGCAGCGTGACCGGGACAGCACTCACAGATACGCAGTATTTT. This chain links TRBV9 with TRBJ2-3; 7 bases match TRBD1. The CDR3 is 16 residues long. Germline V lookup: CDR1 SGDLS, CDR2 YYNGEE. V shed 2 bases and J 2 bases; nucleotides not matched to a gene: 8.

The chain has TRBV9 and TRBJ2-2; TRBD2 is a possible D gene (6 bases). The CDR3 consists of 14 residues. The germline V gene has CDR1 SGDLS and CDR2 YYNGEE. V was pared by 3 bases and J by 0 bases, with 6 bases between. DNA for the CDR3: TGTGCCAGCAGCGGACTAGCGAACACCGGGGAGCTGTTTTTT. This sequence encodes CASSGLANTGELFF.

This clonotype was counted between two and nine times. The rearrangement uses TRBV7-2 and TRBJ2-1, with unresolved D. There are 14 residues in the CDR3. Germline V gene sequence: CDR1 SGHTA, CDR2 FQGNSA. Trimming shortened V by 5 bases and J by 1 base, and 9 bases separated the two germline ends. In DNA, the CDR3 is TGTGCCAGCAGCCGGAGTTTATCCTACAATGAGCAGTTCTTC. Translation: CASSRSLSYNEQFF.

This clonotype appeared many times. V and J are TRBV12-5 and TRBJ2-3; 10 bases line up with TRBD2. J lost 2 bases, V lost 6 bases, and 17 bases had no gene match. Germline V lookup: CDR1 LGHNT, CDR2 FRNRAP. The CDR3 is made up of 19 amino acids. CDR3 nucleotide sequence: TGTGCTAGTGGGCCTTTACCGTTAGCGGGAGGCCACCTCACAGATACGCAGTATTTT. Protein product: CASGPLPLAGGHLTDTQYF.

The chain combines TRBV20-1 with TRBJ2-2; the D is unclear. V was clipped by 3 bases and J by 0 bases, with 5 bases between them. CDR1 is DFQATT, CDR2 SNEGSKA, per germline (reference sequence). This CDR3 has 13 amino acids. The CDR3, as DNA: TGCAGTGCTAGTGGGTCGAACACCGGGGAGCTGTTTTTT. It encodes CSASGSNTGELFF.

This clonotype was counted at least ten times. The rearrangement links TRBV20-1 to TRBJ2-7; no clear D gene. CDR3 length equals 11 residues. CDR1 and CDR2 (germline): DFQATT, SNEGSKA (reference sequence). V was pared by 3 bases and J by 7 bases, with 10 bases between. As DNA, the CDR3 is TGCAGTGCTAGTTATCTGGGAGAGCAGTACTTC. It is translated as CSASYLGEQYF.

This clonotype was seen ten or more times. CDR3 sequence: CASSFSGGDRELFF. The CDR3 nucleotides read TGCGCCAGCAGCTTTAGCGGGGGAGACAGGGAGCTGTTTTTT. This rearrangement joins TRBV5-1 to TRBJ2-2; 9 nucleotides line up with TRBD2. V was clipped by 2 bases and J by 9 bases; unmatched bases: 5. The CDR3 has 14 amino acids. The germline CDR1 and CDR2 sequences are SGHRS and YFSETQ.

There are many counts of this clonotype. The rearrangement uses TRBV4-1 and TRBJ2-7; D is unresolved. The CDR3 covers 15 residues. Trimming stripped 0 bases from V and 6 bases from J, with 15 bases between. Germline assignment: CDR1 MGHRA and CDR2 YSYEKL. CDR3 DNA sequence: TGCGCCAGCAGCCAAGATACAGCACCGGACCCCGAGCAGTACTTC. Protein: CASSQDTAPDPEQYF.

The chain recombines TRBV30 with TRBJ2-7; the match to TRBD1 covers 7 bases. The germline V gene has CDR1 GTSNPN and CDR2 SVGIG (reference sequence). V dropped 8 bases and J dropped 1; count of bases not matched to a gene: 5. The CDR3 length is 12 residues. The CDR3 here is CAGGQESYEQYF. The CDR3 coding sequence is TGTGCCGGAGGACAGGAGTCCTACGAGCAGTACTTC.

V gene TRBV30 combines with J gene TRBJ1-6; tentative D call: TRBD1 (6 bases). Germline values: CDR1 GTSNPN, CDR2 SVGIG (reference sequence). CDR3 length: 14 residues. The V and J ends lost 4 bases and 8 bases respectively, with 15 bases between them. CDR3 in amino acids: CAWTGDRVDSPLHF. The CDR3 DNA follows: TGTGCCTGGACAGGGGATCGGGTTGATTCACCCCTCCACTTT. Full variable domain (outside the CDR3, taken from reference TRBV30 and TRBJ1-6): SQTIHQWPATLVQPVGSPLSLECTVEGTSNPNLYWYRQAAGRGLQLLFYSVGIGQISSEVPQNLSASRPQDRQFILSSKKLLLSDSGFYLCAWTGDRVDSPLHFGNGTRLTVT.

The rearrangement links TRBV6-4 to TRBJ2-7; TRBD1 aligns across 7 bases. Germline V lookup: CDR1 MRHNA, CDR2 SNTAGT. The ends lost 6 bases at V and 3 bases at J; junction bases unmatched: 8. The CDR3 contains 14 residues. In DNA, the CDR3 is TGTGCCAGCAGGGATACGGGACAGCTCTACGAGCAGTACTTC. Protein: CASRDTGQLYEQYF.

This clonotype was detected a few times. CDR3 in amino acids: CASSAPISGPSYEQYF. The DNA of the CDR3 is TGTGCCAGCAGCGCTCCGATCAGCGGACCCTCCTACGAGCAGTACTTC. This chain links TRBV7-9 with TRBJ2-7, with a weak D call TRBD2 (5 bases). This CDR3 has 16 residues. The germline V gene has CDR1 SEHNR and CDR2 FQNEAQ (reference sequence). V was cut by 5 bases and J by 0 bases, with 17 bases left in between.

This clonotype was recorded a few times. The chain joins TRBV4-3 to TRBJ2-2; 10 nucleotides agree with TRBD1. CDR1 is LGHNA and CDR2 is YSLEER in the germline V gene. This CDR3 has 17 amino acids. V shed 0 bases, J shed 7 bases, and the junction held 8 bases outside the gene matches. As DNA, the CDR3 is TGCGCCAGCAGCCAAGACCCCAGGACAGGGGGGCACGGGGAGCTGTTTTTT. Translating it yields CASSQDPRTGGHGELFF.

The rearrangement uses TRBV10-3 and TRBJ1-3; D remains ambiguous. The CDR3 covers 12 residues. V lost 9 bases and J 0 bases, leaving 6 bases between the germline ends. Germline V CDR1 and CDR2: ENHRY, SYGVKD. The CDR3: CAITNSGNTIYF. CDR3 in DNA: TGTGCCATTACCAACTCTGGAAACACCATATATTTT.

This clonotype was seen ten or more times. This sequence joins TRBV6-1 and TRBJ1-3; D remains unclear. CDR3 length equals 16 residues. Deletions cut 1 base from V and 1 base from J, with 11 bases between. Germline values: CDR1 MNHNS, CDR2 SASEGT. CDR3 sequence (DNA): TGTGCCAGCAGTGAAGTCGATTCGGGATCTGGAAACACCATATATTTT. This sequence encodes CASSEVDSGSGNTIYF.

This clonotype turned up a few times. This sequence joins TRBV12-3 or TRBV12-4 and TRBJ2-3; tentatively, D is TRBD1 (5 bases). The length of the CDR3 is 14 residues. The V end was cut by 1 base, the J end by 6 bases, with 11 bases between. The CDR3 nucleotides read TGTGCCAGCAGTTTAGTACAGGCGGCGGATACGCAGTATTTT. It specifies CASSLVQAADTQYF.

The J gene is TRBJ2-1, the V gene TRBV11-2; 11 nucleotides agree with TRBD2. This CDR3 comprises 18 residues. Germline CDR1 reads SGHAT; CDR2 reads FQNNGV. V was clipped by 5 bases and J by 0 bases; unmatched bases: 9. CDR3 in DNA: TGTGCCAGCAGCCGTTGGACTAGCGGGCAGAGCTCCTACAATGAGCAGTTCTTC. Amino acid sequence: CASSRWTSGQSSYNEQFF.

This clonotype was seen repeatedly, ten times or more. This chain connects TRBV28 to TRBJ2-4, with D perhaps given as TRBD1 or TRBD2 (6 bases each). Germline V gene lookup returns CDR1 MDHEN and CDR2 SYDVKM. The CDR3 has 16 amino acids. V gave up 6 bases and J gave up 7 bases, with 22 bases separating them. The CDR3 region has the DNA TGTGCCAGCAGAGTAGGGGGGACCCCGTCCGAGAACATTCAGTACTTC. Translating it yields CASRVGGTPSENIQYF.

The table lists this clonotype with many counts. The CDR3 DNA sequence: TGTGCCAGCAGTACCCCCCGGACCGAAGGTTACACCGGGGAGCTGTTTTTT. It translates to CASSTPRTEGYTGELFF. The J gene is TRBJ2-2, the V gene TRBV12-3 or TRBV12-4; no definite D call. Trimming took 5 bases from V and 3 from J, leaving 19 bases between them. The CDR3 covers 17 residues.

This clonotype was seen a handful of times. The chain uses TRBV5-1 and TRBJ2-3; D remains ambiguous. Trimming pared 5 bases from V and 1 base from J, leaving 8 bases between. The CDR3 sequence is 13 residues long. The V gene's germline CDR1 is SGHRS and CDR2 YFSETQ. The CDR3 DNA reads TGCGCCAGCAGATCGGACGGCACAGATACGCAGTATTTT. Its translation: CASRSDGTDTQYF.